This TCR beta chain is from a study of technical replicates of blood from several donors. Sequenced by immunoSEQ multiplex PCR; TCRdb stores in-frame clones only, minus some. The sample contains approximately 75,000 clones, 95% to 97% of which appear only once. This receptor was identified in a human donor in good health. Material for sequencing was T cells isolated from PBMCs.

CDR3 DNA sequence: TGTGCCAGCAATCCCCTTAGCGGGGGGATCCAAGAGACCCAGTACTTC. This gives the protein CASNPLSGGIQETQYF. This chain joins TRBV11-2 and TRBJ2-5, with 10 bases matching TRBD2. This CDR3 region has 16 residues. V lost 7 bases, J lost 1 base, and 9 bases stayed unmatched. The germline V gene encodes CDR1 SGHAT and CDR2 FQNNGV. The variable domain in full, completed from reference TRBV11-2 and TRBJ2-5, reads EAGVAQSPRYKIIEKRQSVAFWCNPISGHATLYWYQQILGQGPKLLIQFQNNGVVDDSQLPKDRFSAERLKGVDSTLKIQPAKLEDSAVYLCASNPLSGGIQETQYFGPGTRLLVL.